These 4 T cell receptor beta chains were sequenced from one sample in a study of CD4 T cells in relation to SARS-CoV-2 and coronaviruses. CD4+ T cells from unexposed donors were obtained before the COVID-19 pandemic (2011-2018). Isolation of CD4+ T cells took place after about 9 days in culture. Their recognized antigens are unknown. Only in-frame clones appear in the TCRdb table, and some are missing; sequencing was by immunoSEQ multiplex PCR. The sample holds 27,000 or so clones; approximately 80% are singletons and the top ten take roughly 15%. Sequencing input: CD4+ T cells from PBMCs, cultured in vitro. The receptors come from a human donor in good health.

The V gene is TRBV3-1 (or the pseudogene TRBV3-2), the J gene TRBJ2-7; 7 bases are shared with TRBD1. V lost 3 bases to trimming and J lost 4 bases; unmatched junction nucleotides: 15. The CDR3 consists of 17 residues. Germline V gene lookup returns CDR1 LGHDT and CDR2 YNNKEL (reference sequence). The CDR3, as DNA: TGTGCCAGCAGCCATAGTCGAGACAGGGTGGAACTTTACGAGCAGTACTTC. Protein sequence: CASSHSRDRVELYEQYF.

This sequence joins TRBV18 and TRBJ2-5; perhaps TRBD2 as D (5 bases). The CDR3 loop spans 14 amino acids. V was shortened by 3 bases and J by 1 base, with 9 bases between the two germline ends. Germline CDR1 and CDR2: KGHSH and LQKENI. The CDR3 sequence: CASSPPGSQETQYF. The DNA for the CDR3 is TGTGCCAGCTCACCGCCGGGGAGCCAAGAGACCCAGTACTTC.

This chain joins TRBV6-2 or TRBV6-3 and TRBJ2-2; D might be TRBD2 (5 bases). The CDR3 runs 16 residues. Trimming stripped 4 bases from V and 7 bases from J, with 19 bases between. Germline CDR1 is MNHEY and CDR2 is SVGEGT. CDR3 residues: CASSSLAADAGGELFF. DNA for the CDR3: TGTGCCAGCAGTTCCCTGGCCGCGGATGCGGGCGGGGAGCTGTTTTTT.

The rearrangement joins TRBV6-5 to TRBJ2-1; tentative D call: TRBD2 (5 bases). The CDR3 spans 12 residues. In germline, CDR1 is MNHEY, CDR2 SVGAGI. Trimming removed 10 bases at V and 8 bases at J, with 15 bases between. Written as DNA, the CDR3 is TGTGCCACCCGCGGGCCGATTGATGAGCAGTTCTTC. It yields the protein CATRGPIDEQFF.